The TCR beta chain under discussion was sequenced for a study of blood T cell repertoires in COVID-19. The overall study: Spain, Italy and the United States supplied samples that represented acute and convalescent COVID-19. T cells, B-cell-depleted T cells, or PBMCs provided the cDNA or gDNA that served as material.

As originally analysed: Estimation of nucleated cell counts relied on the amplification of reference gene primers. Assay used: immunoSEQ multiplex PCR; TCRdb lists only in-frame clones, some missing. V and J calls and clone size are copied from that table; D and trimming were computed from the DNA. Seen here are roughly 150,000 clones, 70% to 90% observed once, and the top ten hold approximately 3%. The CDR3 runs 13 residues. Trimming stripped 9 bases from V and 3 bases from J, with 11 bases between. CDR1 is MNHGY and CDR2 is SAAAGT in the germline V gene. The source of this sequence is a man aged 55 to 70 with acute or convalescent COVID-19. Source material: peripheral blood. This chain links TRBV6-8 with TRBJ2-2; TRBD1 might be the D (6 bases). CDR3 amino acids: CARTGSYTGELFF. CDR3 nucleotides: TGTGCCAGAACAGGGTCCTACACCGGGGAGCTGTTTTTT.